One and the same sample provided the 19 T cell receptor beta chains below, sequenced in a study of T cell changes during pregnancy in multiple sclerosis. Only in-frame clones appear in the TCRdb table, and some are missing; sequencing was by immunoSEQ multiplex PCR. Seen here are 30,000 to 40,000 clones, about nine tenths observed once, and the top ten hold more than 0.45%. The source material was CD4+ T cells from peripheral blood mononuclear cells, sampled in the first trimester of pregnancy. These TCRs come from a female donor in good health, enrolled as a control in a pregnancy study.

The chain employs TRBV19 and TRBJ1-1; TRBD1 matches at 7 bases. The CDR3 is 15 amino acids. Germline CDR1 reads LNHDA; CDR2 reads SQIVND (reference sequence). The trim removed 4 bases at V and 1 base at J, leaving 6 bases unmatched. The CDR3 DNA reads as TGTGCCAGTAGTAGGAGGGGGCAGGGGAACACTGAAGCTTTCTTT. Amino acids: CASSRRGQGNTEAFF.

The CDR3 DNA follows: TGCGCCAGCTTGGAGACAGCCTCTGCCGGGGAGCTGTTTTTT. Translating it yields CASLETASAGELFF. The chain employs TRBV5-1 and TRBJ2-2; possible D gene TRBD1, 5 bases. The CDR3 length is 14 residues. V was trimmed by 7 bases and J by 6 bases, leaving 16 bases between them. Germline assignment: CDR1 SGHRS and CDR2 YFSETQ.

This clone was observed a single time. The chain recombines TRBV18 with TRBJ2-3; D gene unclear. Germline V gene sequence: CDR1 KGHSH, CDR2 LQKENI. V dropped 2 bases and J dropped 2 bases, with 11 bases sitting between them. CDR3 length equals 15 residues. DNA for the CDR3: TGTGCCAGCTCACCATCGGCAGCGAACACAGATACGCAGTATTTT. This translates into CASSPSAANTDTQYF.

The chain has TRBV4-3 and TRBJ2-3; no clear D gene. CDR3 size: 13 residues. CDR1 and CDR2 from the germline V gene are LGHNA and YSLEER. The V end was cut by 4 bases, the J end by 3 bases, with 8 bases between. The CDR3 nucleotides read TGCGCCAGCAGCCCCAGAACGACAGATACGCAGTATTTT. It specifies CASSPRTTDTQYF.

The rearrangement uses TRBV6-5 and TRBJ1-5; D is possibly TRBD1 (6 bases). The germline gives CDR1 MNHEY, CDR2 SVGAGI. The V end was cut by 0 bases, the J end by 4 bases, with 7 bases between. The CDR3 totals 14 residues. CDR3 bases: TGTGCCAGCAGTTACTCAGGGGGAAATCAGCCCCAGCATTTT. As protein: CASSYSGGNQPQHF.

The chain is built from TRBV19 and TRBJ1-5, with 9 bases lining up with TRBD1. The V segment lost 5 bases and the J segment 2 bases; nucleotides outside the gene matches: 7. Germline CDR1 reads LNHDA; CDR2 reads SQIVND (reference sequence). The CDR3 is 16 amino acids. CDR3 nucleotide sequence: TGTGCCAGTAGTGCTTGGGGACAGGGAGGCAATCAGCCCCAGCATTTT. Translation gives CASSAWGQGGNQPQHF.

This sequence joins TRBV19 and TRBJ1-5; tentatively, D is TRBD1 (6 bases). CDR1 LNHDA and CDR2 SQIVND come from the germline V gene (reference sequence). V lost 8 bases, J lost 4 bases, and 21 bases lay in between. CDR3 size: 16 residues. For the CDR3, the DNA is TGTGCCAGTCACCCTATAAACAGGGTCGATAATCAGCCCCAGCATTTT. Residues: CASHPINRVDNQPQHF.

The chain combines TRBV4-1 with TRBJ1-1; possible D gene TRBD1, 5 bases. Trimming took 4 bases from V and 4 from J, leaving 19 bases between them. This CDR3 region has 16 residues. Looked up from germline, CDR1 is MGHRA and CDR2 is YSYEKL. CDR3 in amino acids: CASSRILTDSSTEAFF. CDR3 sequence (DNA): TGCGCCAGCAGCCGAATACTTACCGACAGTAGCACTGAAGCTTTCTTT.

The V and J genes are TRBV7-3 and TRBJ2-1; D ambiguous. This CDR3 is built from 13 residues. CDR1 SGHTA and CDR2 FQGTGA come from the germline V gene. The V end lost 2 bases, the J end lost 6 bases, and 8 bases lay between the germline ends. CDR3 sequence reads: CASSLLAVNEQFF. In DNA, the CDR3 is TGTGCCAGCAGCTTACTGGCGGTCAATGAGCAGTTCTTC.

This chain joins TRBV7-6 and TRBJ2-6, with a possible D match to TRBD2 (6 bases). CDR3 length: 15 residues. Germline-derived CDR1 and CDR2 are SGHVS and FNYEAQ. Trimming cost V 5 bases and J 0 bases, with 8 bases left between them. For the CDR3, the DNA is TGTGCCAGCAGCCCCGGGAGCTCTGGGGCCAACGTCCTGACTTTC. It encodes CASSPGSSGANVLTF. Full variable domain (outside the CDR3, taken from reference TRBV7-6 and TRBJ2-6): GAGVSQSPRYKVTKRGQDVALRCDPISGHVSLYWYRQALGQGPEFLTYFNYEAQQDKSGLPNDRFSAERPEGSISTLTIQRTEQRDSAMYRCASSPGSSGANVLTFGAGSRLTVL.

This chain links TRBV5-1 with TRBJ1-1; unclear D gene. Trimming pared 5 bases from V and 1 base from J, leaving 12 bases between. Germline CDR1 is SGHRS and CDR2 is YFSETQ. The CDR3 sequence is 14 residues long. The CDR3 loop reads CASRRTPGNTEAFF. As DNA, the CDR3 is TGCGCCAGCAGACGTACGCCAGGGAACACTGAAGCTTTCTTT.

The chain employs TRBV29-1 and TRBJ1-1; 9 bases are shared with TRBD1. Per germline, CDR1 SQVTM and CDR2 ANQGSEA. The CDR3 covers 15 residues. The V and J ends lost 4 bases and 7 bases, in that order; junction bases with no gene match: 13. CDR3 protein: CSVVRWGTGQDEAFF. The CDR3 DNA sequence: TGCAGCGTTGTGAGGTGGGGGACAGGGCAGGATGAAGCTTTCTTT.

This chain links TRBV7-3 with TRBJ2-7, with D possibly matching TRBD1 (5 bases). CDR3 length: 13 residues. The germline gives CDR1 SGHTA, CDR2 FQGTGA. The V end lost 2 bases, the J end lost 2 bases, and 7 bases lay between the germline ends. The CDR3 coding sequence is TGTGCCAGCAGCTTAGACAGCACCTACGAGCAGTACTTC. Amino acids: CASSLDSTYEQYF.

The table lists this clone with a count of one. The chain carries TRBV19 and TRBJ2-7; 9 positions agree with TRBD2. V lost 3 bases, J lost 6 bases, and 6 bases stayed unmatched. Germline-derived CDR1 and CDR2 are LNHDA and SQIVND (reference sequence). The CDR3 totals 14 residues. The CDR3 bases are TGTGCCAGTAGTATCACTAGCGGGCGGAGCGAGCAGTACTTC. It yields the protein CASSITSGRSEQYF.

The sample holds one count of this clone. V usage is TRBV9 and J usage is TRBJ1-2; 9 bases fit TRBD1. Looked up from germline, CDR1 is SGDLS and CDR2 is YYNGEE. V lost 3 bases to trimming and J lost 2 bases; unmatched junction nucleotides: 11. The CDR3 has 17 amino acids. DNA for the CDR3: TGTGCCAGCAGCGCGAAGTTAACAGGGGGCCTCAACTATGGCTACACCTTC. Translated, it gives CASSAKLTGGLNYGYTF. Based on the CDR3 plus reference TRBV9 and TRBJ1-2, the full variable domain is DSGVTQTPKHLITATGQRVTLRCSPRSGDLSVYWYQQSLDQGLQFLIQYYNGEERAKGNILERFSAQQFPDLHSELNLSSLELGDSALYFCASSAKLTGGLNYGYTFGSGTRLTVV.

A word on this clone: One junction end disagrees with the germline gene, perhaps due to a read error. The chain carries TRBV6-6 and TRBJ2-7, with 9 bases lining up with TRBD1. The length of the CDR3 is 12 residues. The germline V gene encodes CDR1 MNHNY and CDR2 SVGAGI (reference sequence). CDR3 sequence: CASSYLGTGWHF. CDR3 sequence (DNA): TGTGCCAGCAGTTACTTAGGGACAGGGTGGCACTTC.

A few counts support this clone. This chain connects TRBV4-2 to TRBJ1-2; no definite D call. The V gene lost 0 bases and the J gene lost 7 bases, with 6 bases spanning the gap. Germline V gene sequence: CDR1 LGHNA, CDR2 YNFKEQ. This CDR3 has 12 amino acids. The CDR3, as DNA: TGTGCCAGCAGCCAAGATCTTAGTGGCTACACCTTC. It is translated as CASSQDLSGYTF.

The chain joins TRBV7-3 to TRBJ2-2; 7 nucleotides align to TRBD2. Germline lookup yields CDR1 SGHTA and CDR2 FQGTGA. V dropped 5 bases and J dropped 5; count of bases not matched to a gene: 11. This CDR3 comprises 16 residues. CDR3 protein: CASSPRGEGGTGELFF. CDR3 DNA sequence: TGTGCCAGCAGCCCCCGGGGGGAGGGAGGAACCGGGGAGCTGTTTTTT.

This chain joins TRBV6-6 and TRBJ2-7; unclear D gene. V dropped 9 bases and J dropped 2 bases, with 14 bases sitting between them. CDR1 is MNHNY and CDR2 is SVGAGI in the germline V gene (reference sequence). CDR3 size: 13 residues. The chain's CDR3 is CASYNSPTYEQYF. CDR3 DNA sequence: TGTGCCAGTTATAACAGTCCCACCTACGAGCAGTACTTC.